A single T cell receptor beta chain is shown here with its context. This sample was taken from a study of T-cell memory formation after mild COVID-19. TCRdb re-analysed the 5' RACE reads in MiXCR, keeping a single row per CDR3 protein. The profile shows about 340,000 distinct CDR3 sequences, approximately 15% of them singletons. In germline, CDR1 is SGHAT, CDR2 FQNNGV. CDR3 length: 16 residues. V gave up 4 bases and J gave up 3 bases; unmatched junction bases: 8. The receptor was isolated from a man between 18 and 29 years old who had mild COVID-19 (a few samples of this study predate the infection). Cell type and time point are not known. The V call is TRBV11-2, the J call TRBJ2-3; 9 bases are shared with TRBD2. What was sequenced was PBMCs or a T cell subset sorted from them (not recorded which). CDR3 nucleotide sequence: TGTGCCAGCAGCTCCCGGGGCGGGGGGGGAACAGATACGCAGTATTTT. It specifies CASSSRGGGGTDTQYF.